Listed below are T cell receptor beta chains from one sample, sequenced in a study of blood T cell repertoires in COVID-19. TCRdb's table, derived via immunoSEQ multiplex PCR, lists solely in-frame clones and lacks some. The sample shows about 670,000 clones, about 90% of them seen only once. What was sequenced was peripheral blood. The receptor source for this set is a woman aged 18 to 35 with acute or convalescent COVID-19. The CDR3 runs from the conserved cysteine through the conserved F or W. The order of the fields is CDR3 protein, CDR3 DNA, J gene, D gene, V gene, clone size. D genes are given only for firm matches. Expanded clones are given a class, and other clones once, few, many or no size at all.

CASSSWSGGQGIDDYGYTF	TGTGCCAGCAGCTCCTGGTCAGGAGGACAGGGGATAGACGACTATGGCTACACCTTC	TRBJ1-2	TRBD1	TRBV7-9	.
CASTARVSWDNEQFF	TGTGCCAGCACGGCCAGGGTAAGTTGGGACAATGAGCAGTTCTTC	TRBJ2-1	.	TRBV25-1	.
CASSLGSAVTYNSPLHF	TGTGCCAGCAGCCTTGGATCCGCGGTAACCTATAATTCACCCCTCCACTTT	TRBJ1-6	.	TRBV4-2	few
CASSGTYNSPLHF	TGTGCCAGCAGCGGCACCTACAATTCACCCCTCCACTTT	TRBJ1-6	.	TRBV9	.
CASSPHSGGNYNEQFF	TGTGCCAGTAGTCCCCATAGCGGGGGGAACTACAATGAGCAGTTCTTC	TRBJ2-1	TRBD2	TRBV19	.
CASGTGDNSPLHF	TGTGCCAGTGGGACAGGAGATAATTCACCCCTCCACTTT	TRBJ1-6	TRBD1	TRBV27	.
CASSLAPGVMYEQYF	TGTGCCAGCAGCTTAGCGCCAGGGGTGATGTACGAGCAGTACTTC	TRBJ2-7	.	TRBV7-9	.
CASSPQAPLNEQFF	TGTGCCAGCAGCCCCCAAGCCCCCCTGAATGAGCAGTTCTTC	TRBJ2-1	.	TRBV7-2	.
CASSQRQIFYNEQFF	TGTGCCAGCAGCCAACGACAGATTTTTTACAATGAGCAGTTCTTC	TRBJ2-1	.	TRBV14	once
CASSLTDRESYEQYF	TGTGCCAGCAGCTTAACCGACAGGGAGAGTTACGAGCAGTACTTC	TRBJ2-7	TRBD1	TRBV7-6	.
CASSPNRVHNEQFF	TGTGCCAGCAGCCCGAACAGGGTCCACAATGAGCAGTTCTTC	TRBJ2-1	.	TRBV11-2	.
CASSPSQGATSYEQYF	TGTGCCAGCTCACCTTCCCAGGGCGCTACCTCCTACGAGCAGTACTTC	TRBJ2-7	.	TRBV18	.
CASSSIDPGTDSYEQYF	TGTGCCAGCAGTTCTATAGACCCCGGGACAGACTCCTACGAGCAGTACTTC	TRBJ2-7	TRBD1	TRBV27	.
CASSRRGANYGYTF	TGTGCCAGTAGCCGACGGGGAGCTAACTATGGCTACACCTTC	TRBJ1-2	.	TRBV19	once
CASSLGEFEPQHF	TGTGCCAGCAGCTTAGGGGAGTTTGAGCCCCAGCATTTT	TRBJ1-5	.	TRBV7-3	.
CASSIPGNEKLFF	TGTGCCAGTAGTATCCCAGGGAATGAAAAACTGTTTTTT	TRBJ1-4	.	TRBV19	.
CASSIGVSGNTIYF	TGTGCCAGTAGTATCGGAGTCTCTGGAAACACCATATATTTT	TRBJ1-3	.	TRBV19	once
CASSIEHGSYEQYF	TGTGCCAGTAGTATAGAGCACGGCTCCTACGAGCAGTACTTC	TRBJ2-7	.	TRBV19	once
CASSYSLGTGEQYF	TGTGCCAGCAGTTACTCTCTGGGGACAGGAGAGCAGTACTTC	TRBJ2-7	TRBD1	TRBV6-2/TRBV6-3	few
CASSSGGGTGYEQYF	TGTGCCAGCAGCTCAGGGGGCGGTACTGGCTACGAGCAGTACTTC	TRBJ2-7	TRBD1	TRBV27	.
CASSPADTQYF	TGTGCCAGCTCACCCGCAGATACGCAGTATTTT	TRBJ2-3	.	TRBV18	few
CASSLGGQGTARDTEAFF	TGCGCCAGCAGCTTGGGGGGACAGGGGACTGCCCGGGACACTGAAGCTTTCTTT	TRBJ1-1	TRBD1	TRBV5-1	.
CAISERGTGASQPQHF	TGTGCCATCAGTGAGCGTGGGACAGGGGCAAGTCAGCCCCAGCATTTT	TRBJ1-5	TRBD1	TRBV10-3	.
CASSSQGNSGNTIYF	TGCGCCAGCAGCTCTCAGGGAAACTCTGGAAACACCATATATTTT	TRBJ1-3	.	TRBV5-1	.
CSARSGESQYF	TGCAGTGCTAGATCCGGAGAGAGCCAGTACTTC	TRBJ2-5	.	TRBV20-1	.
CASSQEGLAGKETQYF	TGTGCCAGCAGCCAGGAGGGACTAGCGGGAAAAGAGACCCAGTACTTC	TRBJ2-5	TRBD2	TRBV13	.
CASKPSGVPTGELFF	TGTGCCAGCAAACCTAGCGGGGTGCCCACCGGGGAGCTGTTTTTT	TRBJ2-2	TRBD2	TRBV9	.
CATSDASGPGTEAFF	TGTGCCACCAGTGATGCTTCAGGGCCGGGCACTGAAGCTTTCTTT	TRBJ1-1	.	TRBV24-1	few
CASRPTGTGYGYTF	TGTGCCAGCAGACCGACCGGGACAGGGTATGGCTACACCTTC	TRBJ1-2	TRBD1	TRBV6-5	.
CASTTYFLNYGYTF	TGTGCCAGCACCACTTATTTTCTGAACTATGGCTACACCTTC	TRBJ1-2	.	TRBV5-4	.
CASSRPGGTDTQYF	TGTGCCAGCAGCCGACCGGGGGGCACAGATACGCAGTATTTT	TRBJ2-3	.	TRBV9	.
CASSHLMDREPPGETQYF	TGCGCCAGCAGCCACTTGATGGATAGGGAGCCCCCCGGGGAGACCCAGTACTTC	TRBJ2-5	.	TRBV4-1	.
CSVATGDSRSQHF	TGCAGCGTTGCGACAGGGGATTCCAGGTCCCAGCATTTT	TRBJ1-5	TRBD1	TRBV29-1	.
CASSYHGGAYNEQFF	TGTGCCAGCAGCTACCACGGGGGGGCTTACAATGAGCAGTTCTTC	TRBJ2-1	TRBD2	TRBV7-3	.
CASSYRGAPDTEAFF	TGTGCCAGCAGTTACCGGGGGGCACCTGACACTGAAGCTTTCTTT	TRBJ1-1	.	TRBV6-5	.
CASKNSGTVYGYTF	TGTGCCAGCAAAAATTCCGGGACAGTATATGGCTACACCTTC	TRBJ1-2	TRBD1	TRBV27	.
CASSLSDSDSNQPQHF	TGCGCCAGCAGTCTTTCGGACAGCGATAGCAATCAGCCCCAGCATTTT	TRBJ1-5	.	TRBV23-1	few
CASSSTFGTGTENTGELFF	TGTGCCAGCAGCTCCACCTTTGGGACCGGGACAGAGAACACCGGGGAGCTGTTTTTT	TRBJ2-2	TRBD1	TRBV7-8	.
CASSQDLGEGYTF	TGTGCCAGCAGCCAAGATTTAGGGGAAGGCTACACCTTC	TRBJ1-2	.	TRBV3-1/TRBV3-2	once
CASSPPASGRGNTEAFF	TGTGCCAGCTCACCACCGGCCAGTGGCAGGGGGAACACTGAAGCTTTCTTT	TRBJ1-1	.	TRBV18	.
CASSEIPVPNSPLHF	TGTGCCAGCAGTGAAATCCCAGTCCCAAATTCACCCCTCCACTTT	TRBJ1-6	.	TRBV6-1	.
CSVTSGTKETQYF	TGCAGCGTTACCTCCGGGACAAAAGAGACCCAGTACTTC	TRBJ2-5	.	TRBV29-1	.
CASSPNSLQETQYF	TGTGCCAGCAGCCCAAACTCCCTCCAAGAGACCCAGTACTTC	TRBJ2-5	.	TRBV3-1/TRBV3-2	.
CASSLSSLAYNEQFF	TGTGCCAGCAGCTTGTCTAGCCTAGCCTACAATGAGCAGTTCTTC	TRBJ2-1	.	TRBV5-5	.
CASSVEGAAYYGYTF	TGTGCCAGCAGCGTAGAAGGGGCGGCCTACTATGGCTACACCTTC	TRBJ1-2	.	TRBV9	.
CASSEVVPGNSYEQYF	TGTGCCAGCAGTGAAGTAGTCCCGGGGAACTCCTACGAGCAGTACTTC	TRBJ2-7	.	TRBV6-1	.
CASSLDRGRGGQYF	TGTGCCAGCAGCTTAGACAGGGGGCGCGGAGGGCAGTACTTC	TRBJ2-7	TRBD1	TRBV7-9	.
CASSPQGAINYGYTF	TGTGCCAGCAGCCCACAGGGGGCCATTAACTATGGCTACACCTTC	TRBJ1-2	TRBD1	TRBV7-2	.
CASSLGFTKGRVNEKLFF	TGTGCCAGCAGCTTAGGATTTACCAAGGGCAGGGTAAATGAAAAACTGTTTTTT	TRBJ1-4	.	TRBV7-2	.
CASSKASRGDQPQHF	TGTGCCAGCAGCAAAGCGTCCAGGGGGGATCAGCCCCAGCATTTT	TRBJ1-5	.	TRBV21-1	once
CAIPGTDSTYGYTF	TGTGCCATACCCGGGACGGACAGTACCTATGGCTACACCTTC	TRBJ1-2	.	TRBV6-5	.
CSVVPANTGELFF	TGCAGCGTTGTGCCAGCGAACACCGGGGAGCTGTTTTTT	TRBJ2-2	.	TRBV29-1	.
CATSDLTDSNTQYF	TGTGCCACCAGTGATTTGACGGACTCAAATACGCAGTATTTT	TRBJ2-3	.	TRBV24-1	few
CAWSVGTKGGTGELFF	TGTGCCTGGAGTGTAGGGACTAAAGGGGGCACCGGGGAGCTGTTTTTT	TRBJ2-2	.	TRBV30	.